What follows are 5 T cell receptor beta chains derived from one specimen sequenced in a study of regulatory T cells in long-lasting Graves disease. This sample's time point: newly diagnosed GD, antithyroid drugs for less than 3 months. Construction of the TCR library relied on RNA isolated from PBMCs. Construction of TCR beta libraries relied on iRepertoire HTBI primers and on Arm-PCR targeting CDR3 regions. TCRdb reprocessed the multiplex PCR reads via MiXCR and lists one record per CDR3 protein. The repertoire includes 450,000 to 500,000 distinct CDR3 sequences, 15% to 20% of them detected once, and 12% sits in the top ten. The sample was also linked to a second study, of T cells in Graves' hyperthyroidism and ophthalmopathy.

The sample in question was peripheral blood mononuclear cells (PBMCs), obtained at new diagnosis, from a patient treated with antithyroid drugs. The receptors stem from a man aged 35 to 55 with Graves disease.

There are many counts of this clonotype. The chain uses TRBV11-3 and TRBJ2-1, with 9 bases that match TRBD2. V shed 4 bases, J shed 9 bases, and the junction held 7 bases outside the gene matches. Per the germline V gene, CDR1 is SGHNT and CDR2 is YENEEA. This CDR3 is 14 amino acids long. The CDR3 DNA reads TGTGCCAGCAGCTCAGATGGAGCGGGAGGTGAGCAGTTCTTC. Residues: CASSSDGAGGEQFF.

This clonotype was seen repeatedly, ten times or more. The chain employs TRBV29-1 and TRBJ1-1; D gene unclear. The V end lost 5 bases, the J end lost 2 bases, and 9 bases lay between the germline ends. The CDR3 length is 12 residues. CDR1 is SQVTM and CDR2 is ANQGSEA in the germline V gene. This CDR3 is CSVLGVNTEAFF. In DNA form, the CDR3 reads TGCAGCGTTCTCGGGGTTAACACTGAAGCTTTCTTT. The whole variable domain, filled in from reference TRBV29-1 and TRBJ1-1, reads SAVISQKPSRDICQRGTSLTIQCQVDSQVTMMFWYRQQPGQSLTLIATANQGSEATYESGFVIDKFPISRPNLTFSTLTVSNMSPEDSSIYLCSVLGVNTEAFFGQGTRLTVV.

Worth noting for this clonotype: One junction end disagrees with the germline gene, perhaps due to a read error. The rearrangement links TRBV19 to TRBJ1-5; D is undetermined. This CDR3 has 15 amino acids. Per the germline V gene, CDR1 is LNHDA and CDR2 is SQIVND (reference sequence). The CDR3 region has the DNA TGTGCCAGTAGGGGCCTAATCGGGAGCAATCATCCCCAGCATTTT. It yields the protein CASRGLIGSNHPQHF.

This clonotype was detected ten times or more. This chain joins TRBV2 and TRBJ2-2, with 7 bases aligning to TRBD1. This CDR3 has 18 amino acids. Trimming removed 7 bases from V and 0 bases from J; junction bases left unmatched: 14. Germline assignment: CDR1 SNHLY and CDR2 FYNNEI. The chain's CDR3 is CASTLTGTRLTNTGELFF. CDR3 in DNA: TGTGCCAGCACCTTGACAGGGACGCGACTCACGAACACCGGGGAGCTGTTTTTT.

The chain recombines TRBV7-3 with TRBJ2-2; 7 nucleotides line up with TRBD2. CDR3 length equals 17 residues. Losses at the gene ends were 2 bases for V and 1 base for J; bases not matched to a gene: 7. The germline V gene encodes CDR1 SGHTA and CDR2 FQGTGA. The CDR3 region is CASSLVGKRGNTGELFF. The CDR3 region has the DNA TGTGCCAGCAGCTTAGTTGGAAAGCGGGGGAACACCGGGGAGCTGTTTTTT.